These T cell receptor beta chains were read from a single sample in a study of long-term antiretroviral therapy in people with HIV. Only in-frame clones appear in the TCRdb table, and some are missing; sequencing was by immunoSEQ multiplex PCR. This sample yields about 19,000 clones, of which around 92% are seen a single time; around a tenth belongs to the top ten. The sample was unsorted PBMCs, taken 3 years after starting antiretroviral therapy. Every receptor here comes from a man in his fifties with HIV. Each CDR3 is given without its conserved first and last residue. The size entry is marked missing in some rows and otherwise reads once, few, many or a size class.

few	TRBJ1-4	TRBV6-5	ASSYSRGGGATLF
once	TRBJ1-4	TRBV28	ASSLSDNEKLF
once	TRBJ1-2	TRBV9	ASSQGQYNYGYT
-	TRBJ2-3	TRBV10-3	AISATKSTDTQY
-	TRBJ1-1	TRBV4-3	ASSQDFRLDTEAF
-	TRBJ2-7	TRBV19	ASSRKDRGGYEQY
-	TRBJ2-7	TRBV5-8	ASSYYEQY
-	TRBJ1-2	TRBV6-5	ASTPGQGNYGYT
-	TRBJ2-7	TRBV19	ASSIGARGYEQY
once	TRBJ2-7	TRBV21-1	ASRTPRRAYEQY
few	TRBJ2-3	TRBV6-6	ASSYQGRDTDTQY
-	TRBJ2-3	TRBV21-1	ASSLSGDTQY
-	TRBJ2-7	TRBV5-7	ASSSGLGTPRLSYEQY
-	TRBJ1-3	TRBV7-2	ASSPGGLSGNTIY
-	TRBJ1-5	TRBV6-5	ASSRGQGGHQPQH
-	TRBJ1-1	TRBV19	ASSIRGWNEAF
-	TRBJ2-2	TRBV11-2	ASSLFREYGELF
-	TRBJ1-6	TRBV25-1	ASSENIGGPYNSPLH
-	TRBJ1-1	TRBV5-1	ASSLGADMNTEAF
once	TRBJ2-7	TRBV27	ASSLSASGAPNEQY
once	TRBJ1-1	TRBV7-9	ASSFPDRATIEAF
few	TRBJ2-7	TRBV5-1	ASSTSGTSYEQY
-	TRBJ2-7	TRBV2	ASSLGRIYAGEQY
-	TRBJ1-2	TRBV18	ASSTTGSGGYT
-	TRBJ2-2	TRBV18	ASSPGTENTGELF
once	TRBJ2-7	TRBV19	ASSIDRAGGGYEQY
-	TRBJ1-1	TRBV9	ASSVGLRPTEAF